These T cell receptor beta chains were read from a single sample in a study of cytomegalovirus exposure and HLA in healthy donors. The assay was immunoSEQ multiplex PCR, and TCRdb's table has in-frame clones only and misses some. The sample lists 98,000 or so clones, approximately 80% seen once, with approximately 1.7% in the top ten. Material: PBMCs. These receptors were collected from a middle-aged woman in good health and CMV-seronegative. Each CDR3 is given with its conserved first and last residue. Each record gives: clone size, J gene, CDR3 length, D gene, V gene, CDR3 DNA, CDR3 protein. A D gene is named only where the DNA matches it firmly. Clone size is stated in some rows and not others, as once, few, many or a class when expanded.

clone_size: once; j_call: TRBJ2-1; cdr3_length: 14; d_call: NA; v_call: TRBV7-9; cdr3_nt: TGTGCCAGCACCCTCGCCGGGGGCTACAATGAGCAGTTCTTC; cdr3_aa: CASTLAGGYNEQFF
clone_size: NA; j_call: TRBJ2-3; cdr3_length: 14; d_call: TRBD1; v_call: TRBV7-2; cdr3_nt: TGTGCCAGCAGCTCCGAGGGGGCGGCGGATACGCAGTATTTT; cdr3_aa: CASSSEGAADTQYF
clone_size: NA; j_call: TRBJ2-7; cdr3_length: 12; d_call: NA; v_call: TRBV28; cdr3_nt: TGTGCCAGCCGGCCGGGGTCCTACGAGCAGTACTTC; cdr3_aa: CASRPGSYEQYF
clone_size: few; j_call: TRBJ2-7; cdr3_length: 15; d_call: NA; v_call: TRBV7-2; cdr3_nt: TGTGCCAGTTCTCTTTTGACAGTGCTCTCCTACGAGCAGTACTTC; cdr3_aa: CASSLLTVLSYEQYF
clone_size: once; j_call: TRBJ2-1; cdr3_length: 13; d_call: TRBD1; v_call: TRBV9; cdr3_nt: TGTGCCAGCAGCACATTTCCGGGACAGGGAAAGTTCTTC; cdr3_aa: CASSTFPGQGKFF
clone_size: NA; j_call: TRBJ2-7; cdr3_length: 13; d_call: NA; v_call: TRBV21-1; cdr3_nt: TGTGCCAGCAGCAAACGACAGAGAGGTCCACAATCCTTC; cdr3_aa: CASSKRQRGPQSF
clone_size: once; j_call: TRBJ2-3; cdr3_length: 15; d_call: TRBD2; v_call: TRBV9; cdr3_nt: TGTGCCAGCAGCGAAGGAGCGGGAGTTCCCGATACGCAGTATTTT; cdr3_aa: CASSEGAGVPDTQYF
clone_size: NA; j_call: TRBJ2-7; cdr3_length: 14; d_call: TRBD1; v_call: TRBV28; cdr3_nt: TGTGCCAGCACTACCGGGACAGCATACTACGAGCAGTACTTC; cdr3_aa: CASTTGTAYYEQYF
clone_size: NA; j_call: TRBJ2-3; cdr3_length: 13; d_call: NA; v_call: TRBV9; cdr3_nt: TGTGCCAGCACAAGGGGCAATACAGATACGCAGTATTTT; cdr3_aa: CASTRGNTDTQYF
clone_size: few; j_call: TRBJ2-1; cdr3_length: 16; d_call: NA; v_call: TRBV28; cdr3_nt: TGTGCCAGCAGTTTAGCCGGGGTTGGGGATTACAATGAGCAGTTCTTC; cdr3_aa: CASSLAGVGDYNEQFF
clone_size: once; j_call: TRBJ2-3; cdr3_length: 14; d_call: NA; v_call: TRBV5-1; cdr3_nt: TGCGCCAGCAGCTTGGGAGTATCCCCTGATACGCAGTATTTT; cdr3_aa: CASSLGVSPDTQYF
clone_size: NA; j_call: TRBJ2-3; cdr3_length: 15; d_call: NA; v_call: TRBV29-1; cdr3_nt: TGCAGCGTTGAATGGCGGGGAAGTAGCACAGATACGCAGTATTTT; cdr3_aa: CSVEWRGSSTDTQYF
clone_size: NA; j_call: TRBJ2-1; cdr3_length: 15; d_call: TRBD2; v_call: TRBV4-3; cdr3_nt: TGCGCCAGCAGCCTTAGCGGGAGCTCCTACAATGAGCAGTTCTTC; cdr3_aa: CASSLSGSSYNEQFF
clone_size: NA; j_call: TRBJ2-1; cdr3_length: 16; d_call: NA; v_call: TRBV11-2; cdr3_nt: TGTGCCAGCAGCTTCGGCGGGGAGAGCTCCTACAATGAGCAGTTCTTC; cdr3_aa: CASSFGGESSYNEQFF
clone_size: NA; j_call: TRBJ1-1; cdr3_length: 12; d_call: NA; v_call: TRBV5-1; cdr3_nt: TGCGCCAGCAGCTCTACCTACACTGAAGCTTTCTTT; cdr3_aa: CASSSTYTEAFF
clone_size: NA; j_call: TRBJ2-7; cdr3_length: 15; d_call: TRBD1; v_call: TRBV28; cdr3_nt: TGTGCCAGCCCACGGGCAGGGGGCTCCCTGTGCGAGCAGTACTTC; cdr3_aa: CASPRAGGSLCEQYF
clone_size: once; j_call: TRBJ1-2; cdr3_length: 16; d_call: NA; v_call: TRBV28; cdr3_nt: TGTGCCAGCAGAATTTACCAGACAGCCTTTAACTATGGCTACACCTTC; cdr3_aa: CASRIYQTAFNYGYTF
clone_size: NA; j_call: TRBJ1-1; cdr3_length: 15; d_call: TRBD1; v_call: TRBV9; cdr3_nt: TGTGCCAGCAGCGTAGGGGGTGACAGGGCCACTGAAGCTTTCTTT; cdr3_aa: CASSVGGDRATEAFF
clone_size: NA; j_call: TRBJ1-5; cdr3_length: 14; d_call: NA; v_call: TRBV30; cdr3_nt: TGTGCCTGGAGTTGGACTTATAGCAATCAGCCCCAGCATTTT; cdr3_aa: CAWSWTYSNQPQHF
clone_size: NA; j_call: TRBJ2-2; cdr3_length: 18; d_call: NA; v_call: TRBV19; cdr3_nt: TGTGCCAGTAGTATCACCCCTATGGAGTGGCGGAACACCGGGGAGCTGTTTTTT; cdr3_aa: CASSITPMEWRNTGELFF
clone_size: once; j_call: TRBJ2-6; cdr3_length: 18; d_call: TRBD2; v_call: TRBV9; cdr3_nt: TGTGCCAGCAGCGTAGACGATGGGGGTTTCGGGGGGACCAACGTCCTGACTTTC; cdr3_aa: CASSVDDGGFGGTNVLTF
clone_size: NA; j_call: TRBJ1-4; cdr3_length: 14; d_call: TRBD1; v_call: TRBV19; cdr3_nt: TGTGCCAGTAGTCCCAGGGGGCGCGGTGAAAAACTGTTTTTT; cdr3_aa: CASSPRGRGEKLFF
clone_size: NA; j_call: TRBJ2-3; cdr3_length: 16; d_call: NA; v_call: TRBV21-1; cdr3_nt: TGTGCCAGCAGCAAAGATCTACAGGGAAGCACAGATACGCAGTATTTT; cdr3_aa: CASSKDLQGSTDTQYF
clone_size: few; j_call: TRBJ2-3; cdr3_length: 14; d_call: TRBD2; v_call: TRBV25-1; cdr3_nt: TGTGCCAGCAAGACTAGCGGCCGCACAGATACGCAGTATTTT; cdr3_aa: CASKTSGRTDTQYF
clone_size: NA; j_call: TRBJ2-7; cdr3_length: 14; d_call: NA; v_call: TRBV6-5; cdr3_nt: TGTGCCAGCAGAAAGACAGTGACCTCCTACGAGCAGTACTTC; cdr3_aa: CASRKTVTSYEQYF
clone_size: NA; j_call: TRBJ2-5; cdr3_length: 14; d_call: NA; v_call: TRBV6-5; cdr3_nt: TGTGCCAGCAGCACCGGGTACAAACAAGAGACCCAGTACTTC; cdr3_aa: CASSTGYKQETQYF
clone_size: NA; j_call: TRBJ1-5; cdr3_length: 13; d_call: NA; v_call: TRBV6-1; cdr3_nt: TGTGCCAGCAGGGGGCAGAGCAATCAGCCCCAGCATTTT; cdr3_aa: CASRGQSNQPQHF
clone_size: NA; j_call: TRBJ2-3; cdr3_length: 19; d_call: TRBD2; v_call: TRBV7-2; cdr3_nt: TGTGCCAGCAGCTCTCGTCCCGGGACTAGCGGGAGGGCCTCAGATACGCAGTATTTT; cdr3_aa: CASSSRPGTSGRASDTQYF
clone_size: NA; j_call: TRBJ2-2; cdr3_length: 14; d_call: NA; v_call: TRBV19; cdr3_nt: TGTGCCAGTAGTATGGTCTTCCAGGCCGGGGAGCTGTTTTTT; cdr3_aa: CASSMVFQAGELFF
clone_size: once; j_call: TRBJ2-7; cdr3_length: 14; d_call: NA; v_call: TRBV6-5; cdr3_nt: TGTGCCAGCAGTCAGATTGACTCTGCCTACGAGCAGTACTTC; cdr3_aa: CASSQIDSAYEQYF
clone_size: NA; j_call: TRBJ2-3; cdr3_length: 18; d_call: TRBD2; v_call: TRBV5-4; cdr3_nt: TGCGCCAGCAGCCAAGATGCCCGGCCAGCGGGAGTGACAGATACGCAGTATTTT; cdr3_aa: CASSQDARPAGVTDTQYF
clone_size: NA; j_call: TRBJ1-2; cdr3_length: 13; d_call: NA; v_call: TRBV7-2; cdr3_nt: TGTGCCAGCAGCTTCGGCAGGGTGGACGGCTACACCTTC; cdr3_aa: CASSFGRVDGYTF
clone_size: NA; j_call: TRBJ2-2; cdr3_length: 17; d_call: TRBD2; v_call: TRBV18; cdr3_nt: TGTGCCAGCTCACCACCAGGAGTAGCGGGAAACACCGGGGAGCTGTTTTTT; cdr3_aa: CASSPPGVAGNTGELFF
clone_size: NA; j_call: TRBJ1-1; cdr3_length: 13; d_call: TRBD1; v_call: TRBV6-5; cdr3_nt: TGTGCCAGTCTAAGGGCAGGGGGGACTGAAGCTTTCTTT; cdr3_aa: CASLRAGGTEAFF
clone_size: NA; j_call: TRBJ2-7; cdr3_length: 14; d_call: NA; v_call: TRBV5-4; cdr3_nt: TGTGCCAGCAGCTTGGCTGGGACTCCCTACGAGCAGTACTTC; cdr3_aa: CASSLAGTPYEQYF
clone_size: NA; j_call: TRBJ2-7; cdr3_length: 15; d_call: NA; v_call: TRBV15; cdr3_nt: TGTGCCACCAGCGACCGGACAGCCGCTTCCTACGAGCAGTACTTC; cdr3_aa: CATSDRTAASYEQYF
clone_size: NA; j_call: TRBJ2-1; cdr3_length: 15; d_call: TRBD1; v_call: TRBV5-1; cdr3_nt: TGCGCCAGCAGCTCCGGGACAGGGAACTACAATGAGCAGTTCTTC; cdr3_aa: CASSSGTGNYNEQFF